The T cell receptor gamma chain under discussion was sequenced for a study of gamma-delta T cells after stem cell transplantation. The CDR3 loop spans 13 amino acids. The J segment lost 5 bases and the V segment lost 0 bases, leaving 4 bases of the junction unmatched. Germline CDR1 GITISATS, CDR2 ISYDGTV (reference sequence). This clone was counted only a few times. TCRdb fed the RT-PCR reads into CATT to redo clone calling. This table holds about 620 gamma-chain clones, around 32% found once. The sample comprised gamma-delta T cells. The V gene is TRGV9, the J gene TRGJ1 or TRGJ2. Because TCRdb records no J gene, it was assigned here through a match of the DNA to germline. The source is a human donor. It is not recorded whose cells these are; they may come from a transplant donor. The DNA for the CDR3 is TGTGCCTTGTGGGAGGTGTTTCATTATAAGAAACTCTTT. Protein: CALWEVFHYKKLF.